This paragraph covers one T cell receptor beta chain sequence. The antigen is unknown. The CDR3 sequence is 18 residues long. Germline trimming cut 5 bases from V and 5 bases from J; bases unmatched to any gene: 18. The germline CDR1 and CDR2 sequences are SGHVS and FNYEAQ. Generated by immunoSEQ multiplex PCR, the TCRdb table keeps only in-frame clones and is missing some. The sample includes over 150,000 clones, more than 80% seen only once; the top ten take roughly 3%. These data originate in a study of cytomegalovirus exposure and HLA in healthy donors. Study-wide results and limits: Investigators reported more than 150 TCR beta chains as tied to cytomegalovirus. Researchers reported that a few CMV-associated chains were confirmed in vitro as CMV antigen-specific.

The receptor comes from a woman younger than 35 in good health and CMV-seropositive. Sequenced: PBMCs. The gene calls are TRBV7-6 and TRBJ2-7, with 10 bases fitting TRBD1. CDR3 in amino acids: CASSTARQGAVSSHEQYF. In nucleotides, the CDR3 is TGTGCCAGCAGCACAGCACGACAGGGGGCTGTGAGTAGCCACGAGCAGTACTTC. Complete variable domain (other parts from reference TRBV7-6 and TRBJ2-7): GAGVSQSPRYKVTKRGQDVALRCDPISGHVSLYWYRQALGQGPEFLTYFNYEAQQDKSGLPNDRFSAERPEGSISTLTIQRTEQRDSAMYRCASSTARQGAVSSHEQYFGPGTRLTVT.